These 15 T cell receptor beta chains originate from one sample sequenced in a study of CD8 T cells in ankylosing spondylitis. Broader study findings: For ankylosing spondylitis blood, a TCR beta motif of under 10 highly homologous variants appeared characteristic.

MiXCR was run by TCRdb on the 5' RACE reads, yielding one entry per CDR3 protein. The sample has roughly 670,000 distinct CDR3 sequences, under 20% seen once. No antigens are known for them. Material for sequencing was blood, either unsorted or a sorted T cell fraction (not recorded which). The receptors here all came from a male donor with ankylosing spondylitis.

This sequence joins TRBV12-3 or TRBV12-4 and TRBJ2-2, with D unclear. CDR3 size: 10 residues. The V and J ends lost 6 bases and 4 bases respectively, with 0 bases between them. The CDR3 loop reads CASSTGELFF. The CDR3 nucleotides are TGTGCCAGCAGCACCGGGGAGCTGTTTTTT.

This chain uses TRBV20-1 with TRBJ1-2, with D uncertain. The V end lost 0 bases, the J end lost 7 bases, and 21 bases lay between the germline ends. CDR1 and CDR2 from the germline V gene are DFQATT and SNEGSKA (reference sequence). The CDR3 sequence is 16 residues long. Here the CDR3 reads CSARDHQRAGGSGYTF. CDR3 DNA sequence: TGCAGTGCTAGAGATCACCAAAGGGCGGGAGGGTCTGGCTACACCTTC.

This clonotype was seen only a few times. The V gene is TRBV20-1, the J gene TRBJ1-6; 7 bases line up with TRBD1. The CDR3 is 14 residues long. Germline trimming cut 4 bases from V and 5 bases from J; bases unmatched to any gene: 5. The germline V gene encodes CDR1 DFQATT and CDR2 SNEGSKA (reference sequence). Here the CDR3 DNA reads TGCAGTGCTAAGACGGGACAGAATAATTCACCCCTCCACTTT. This encodes CSAKTGQNNSPLHF.

This clonotype was found a few times. V is TRBV12-3 or TRBV12-4 and J is TRBJ2-5, with D perhaps being TRBD1 or TRBD2 (5 bases each). The length of the CDR3 is 14 residues. Trimming removed 4 bases at V and 5 bases at J, with 14 bases between. The CDR3 sequence is CASSSPGTRETQYF. CDR3 coding DNA: TGTGCCAGCAGTTCGCCTGGGACCAGGGAGACCCAGTACTTC.

The sample holds many counts of this clonotype. This rearrangement joins TRBV10-3 to TRBJ2-5, with D maybe TRBD2 (5 bases). This CDR3 is built from 13 residues. With 4 bases removed from V and 6 bases from J, the gap between germline ends came to 12 bases. In germline, CDR1 is ENHRY, CDR2 SYGVKD. DNA for the CDR3: TGTGCCATCAGTGGGGGAGATAAGAAGACCCAGTACTTC. It is translated as CAISGGDKKTQYF.

CDR3 loop: CSARALANSYNEQFF. The DNA for the CDR3 is TGCAGTGCTAGAGCGCTAGCGAACTCCTACAATGAGCAGTTCTTC. This chain links TRBV20-1 with TRBJ2-1; TRBD2 is a possible D gene (6 bases). This CDR3 contains 15 residues. Per germline, CDR1 DFQATT and CDR2 SNEGSKA (reference sequence). V was trimmed by 1 base and J by 0 bases, leaving 10 bases between them.

The chain couples TRBV30 to TRBJ1-1; D gene unclear. CDR3 length: 11 amino acids. Trimming removed 4 bases at V and 3 bases at J, with 6 bases between. Germline values: CDR1 GTSNPN, CDR2 SVGIG (reference sequence). In DNA, the CDR3 is TGTGCCTGGATTATGGACACTGAAGCTTTCTTT. Its protein is CAWIMDTEAFF.

This clonotype was seen a few times. This chain links TRBV29-1 with TRBJ2-3; possibly TRBD2 for D (6 bases). V lost 2 bases, J lost 0 bases, and 9 bases lay in between. Germline CDR1 and CDR2: SQVTM and ANQGSEA. This CDR3 has 14 residues. The chain's CDR3 is CSVEKRASTDTQYF. The DNA for the CDR3 is TGCAGCGTTGAAAAGCGGGCCAGCACAGATACGCAGTATTTT.

The chain uses TRBV7-2 and TRBJ1-1; perhaps TRBD1 as D (6 bases). The CDR3 has 15 amino acids. Germline CDR1 and CDR2: SGHTA and FQGNSA. Trimming removed 0 bases from V and 2 bases from J, with 10 bases in between. In DNA, the CDR3 is TGTGCCAGCAGCTTAGCGGGACAAATAAACACTGAAGCTTTCTTT. Its translation: CASSLAGQINTEAFF.

This chain joins TRBV14 and TRBJ2-1; D may be TRBD1 or TRBD2 (6 bases each). The CDR3 consists of 16 residues. CDR1 SGHDN and CDR2 FVKESK come from the germline V gene. Deletions cut 4 bases from V and 0 bases from J, with 13 bases between. The CDR3 reads CASSPRGQGSYNEQFF. In nucleotides, the CDR3 is TGTGCCAGCAGCCCTCGGGGGCAGGGCTCCTACAATGAGCAGTTCTTC.

The chain carries TRBV4-2 and TRBJ2-2; 9 bases map to TRBD1. Trimming at V came to 2 bases and at J to 5 bases, leaving 12 bases not matched to a gene. The CDR3 has 18 residues. Per the germline V gene, CDR1 is LGHNA and CDR2 is YNFKEQ. CDR3 protein: CASSQYVEQGARTGELFF. CDR3 bases: TGTGCCAGCAGCCAATACGTCGAACAGGGGGCGCGTACCGGGGAGCTGTTTTTT.

This clonotype was observed a few times. The J gene is TRBJ2-3, the V gene TRBV3-1; D gene unclear. The germline V gene has CDR1 LGHDT and CDR2 YNNKEL (reference sequence). Trimming cost V 4 bases and J 0 bases, with 8 bases left between them. This CDR3 is built from 14 residues. Here the CDR3 reads CASSPTMSTDTQYF. The DNA for the CDR3 is TGTGCCAGCAGCCCGACGATGAGCACAGATACGCAGTATTTT.

This clonotype has only a few counts. J is TRBJ1-5 and V is TRBV5-1; D is ambiguous. The V and J ends lost 4 bases and 4 bases respectively, with 15 bases between them. CDR1 SGHRS and CDR2 YFSETQ come from the germline V gene. The CDR3 length is 15 residues. CDR3 sequence reads: CASSPSAGFNQPQHF. CDR3 nucleotide sequence: TGCGCCAGCAGCCCCTCGGCGGGGTTTAATCAGCCCCAGCATTTT.

The rearrangement uses TRBV12-3 or TRBV12-4 and TRBJ2-1, with D hard to call. V was trimmed by 3 bases and J by 0 bases, leaving 18 bases between them. The CDR3 spans 18 residues. CDR3 in DNA: TGTGCCAGCAGTTTTGATTTGGACGTCTTTAGCTCCTACAATGAGCAGTTCTTC. Translating gives CASSFDLDVFSSYNEQFF.

This clonotype was seen more than once but under ten times. The rearrangement joins TRBV5-1 to TRBJ1-1; D uncertain. The CDR3 covers 12 residues. Per the germline V gene, CDR1 is SGHRS and CDR2 is YFSETQ. V was shortened by 4 bases and J by 6 bases, with 10 bases between the two germline ends. The CDR3, as DNA: TGCGCCAGCAGCCCCGAAGGCGCTGAAGCTTTCTTT. Protein sequence: CASSPEGAEAFF.